This T cell receptor beta chain comes out of a study of T-cell memory formation after mild COVID-19. In the study overall: Clustering of TCRs was largely donor specific. Study-wide results and caveats: Those CD4+ clones that contracted were mainly in CM and EM (CD8+ ones in EMRA). Clones that contracted from day 15 to 85 were balanced CD4/CD8, while later expanders leaned CD4+.

From the 5' RACE reads, TCRdb called clonotypes with MiXCR, one entry per CDR3 protein. The sample holds around 530,000 distinct CDR3 sequences, about a fifth seen once. This CDR3 has 17 amino acids. V trimming: 1 base; J trimming: 0 bases; junction bases outside the gene matches: 9. Germline CDR1 is DFQATT and CDR2 is SNEGSKA (reference sequence). A remark on this clonotype: The antigen is unknown.

The chain joins TRBV20-1 to TRBJ2-3, with TRBD2 matching 8 bases. The sequencing sample was made of PBMCs or a T cell subset sorted from them (not recorded which). The receptor comes from an adult woman who had mild COVID-19 (a few samples of this study predate the infection). Cell type and time point are not known. The chain's CDR3 is CSARGFSGTPSTDTQYF. CDR3 nucleotide sequence: TGCAGTGCTAGAGGATTTAGCGGGACCCCGAGCACAGATACGCAGTATTTT.